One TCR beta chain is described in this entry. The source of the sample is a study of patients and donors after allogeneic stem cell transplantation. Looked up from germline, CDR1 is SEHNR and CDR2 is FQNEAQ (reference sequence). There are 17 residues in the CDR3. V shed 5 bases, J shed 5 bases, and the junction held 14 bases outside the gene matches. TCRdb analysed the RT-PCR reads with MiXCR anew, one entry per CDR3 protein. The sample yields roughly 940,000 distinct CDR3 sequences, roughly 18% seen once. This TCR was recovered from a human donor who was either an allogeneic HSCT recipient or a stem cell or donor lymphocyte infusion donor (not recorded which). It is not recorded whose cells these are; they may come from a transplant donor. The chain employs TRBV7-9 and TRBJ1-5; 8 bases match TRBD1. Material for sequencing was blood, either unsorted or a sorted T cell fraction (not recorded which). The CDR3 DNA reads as TGTGCCAGCAGCACCCGACAGGGGCCAACGCAGGATCAGCCCCAGCATTTT. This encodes CASSTRQGPTQDQPQHF. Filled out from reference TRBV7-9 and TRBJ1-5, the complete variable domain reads DTGVSQNPRHKITKRGQNVTFRCDPISEHNRLYWYRQTLGQGPEFLTYFQNEAQLEKSRLLSDRFSAERPKGSFSTLEIQRTEQGDSAMYLCASSTRQGPTQDQPQHFGDGTRLSIL.